Listed below are T cell receptor beta chains from one sample, sequenced in a study of blood T cell repertoires in COVID-19. Sequenced by immunoSEQ multiplex PCR; TCRdb stores in-frame clones only, minus some. This repertoire shows roughly 240,000 clones, about 90% found once; its top ten account for just over 3%. The source material was peripheral blood. These receptors were taken from a woman in her twenties or thirties who had recovered from COVID-19. CDR3s include the opening cysteine and the closing phenylalanine or tryptophan. Fields, in order: J gene, V gene, clone size, D gene, CDR3 protein, CDR3 DNA. A D gene is named only where the DNA matches it firmly. Where a row states a size, it is once, few, many or the class of an expanded clone; other rows omit it.

J: TRBJ2-4; V: TRBV19; size: NA; D: NA; CDR3: CASSIGDLAKNIQYF; DNA: TGTGCCAGTAGTATCGGGGACTTAGCCAAAAACATTCAGTACTTC
J: TRBJ1-4; V: TRBV4-2; size: NA; D: TRBD1; CDR3: CASSLAGGAEKLFF; DNA: TGTGCCAGCAGCCTAGCAGGGGGCGCGGAAAAACTGTTTTTT
J: TRBJ1-2; V: TRBV6-5; size: NA; D: NA; CDR3: CASSYSGARHGYTF; DNA: TGTGCCAGCAGTTACTCGGGGGCAAGGCATGGCTACACCTTC
J: TRBJ2-7; V: TRBV19; size: NA; D: TRBD1; CDR3: CASSKLQGALKNEQYF; DNA: TGTGCCAGTAGTAAGTTGCAGGGGGCGCTGAAAAACGAGCAGTACTTC
J: TRBJ2-2; V: TRBV5-1; size: NA; D: NA; CDR3: CASSETGNTGELFF; DNA: TGCGCCAGCAGCGAAACAGGGAACACCGGGGAGCTGTTTTTT
J: TRBJ2-1; V: TRBV19; size: NA; D: NA; CDR3: CASSSRTSGVGVRNEQFF; DNA: TGTGCCAGTAGTAGCCGAACCTCTGGGGTCGGGGTCCGAAATGAGCAGTTCTTC
J: TRBJ2-5; V: TRBV15; size: NA; D: NA; CDR3: CATSRDRLGLRETQYF; DNA: TGTGCCACCAGCAGAGATCGTCTGGGCTTGCGAGAGACCCAGTACTTC
J: TRBJ2-7; V: TRBV12-3/TRBV12-4; size: few; D: NA; CDR3: CASSLSGKWEQYF; DNA: TGTGCCAGCAGTTTATCGGGGAAGTGGGAGCAGTACTTC
J: TRBJ2-2; V: TRBV6-1; size: NA; D: NA; CDR3: CASSDRGVVGELFF; DNA: TGTGCCAGCAGTGACAGGGGAGTTGTCGGGGAGCTGTTTTTT
J: TRBJ1-2; V: TRBV5-6; size: NA; D: NA; CDR3: CASSLILDRGQNFYGYTF; DNA: TGTGCCAGCAGCTTGATTTTGGATCGAGGACAAAATTTCTATGGCTACACCTTC
J: TRBJ2-2; V: TRBV5-4; size: NA; D: TRBD1; CDR3: CASSRADRVTGELFF; DNA: TGTGCCAGCTCCCGGGCGGACAGGGTCACCGGGGAGCTGTTTTTT
J: TRBJ2-7; V: TRBV5-1; size: NA; D: TRBD2; CDR3: CASSLYGTSSEQYF; DNA: TGCGCCAGCAGCTTGTATGGGACTAGTTCCGAGCAGTACTTC
J: TRBJ1-1; V: TRBV18; size: few; D: NA; CDR3: CASSPYVGRATNTEAFF; DNA: TGTGCCAGCTCACCCTATGTCGGCAGGGCCACGAACACTGAAGCTTTCTTT
J: TRBJ2-7; V: TRBV11-2; size: NA; D: TRBD2; CDR3: CASSRLAGGYEQYF; DNA: TGTGCCAGCAGCCGACTAGCGGGGGGGTACGAGCAGTACTTC
J: TRBJ1-1; V: TRBV19; size: once; D: NA; CDR3: CASSRALGGNTEAFF; DNA: TGTGCCAGTAGTAGAGCGTTGGGGGGGAACACTGAAGCTTTCTTT
J: TRBJ2-1; V: TRBV9; size: NA; D: TRBD2; CDR3: CASSVRTSGGQNDYNEQFF; DNA: TGTGCCAGCAGCGTAAGGACTAGCGGGGGGCAAAACGACTACAATGAGCAGTTCTTC
J: TRBJ2-2; V: TRBV20-1; size: NA; D: NA; CDR3: CSARYTGELFF; DNA: TGCAGTGCCCGGTATACCGGGGAGCTGTTTTTT
J: TRBJ1-1; V: TRBV4-2; size: NA; D: NA; CDR3: CASSQDLLDSSSRAFF; DNA: TGTGCCAGCAGCCAAGATCTCTTGGACTCCAGTAGTAGAGCTTTCTTT
J: TRBJ2-1; V: TRBV3-1/TRBV3-2; size: NA; D: TRBD2; CDR3: CASSPTGLAIEQFF; DNA: TGTGCCAGCAGCCCGACCGGACTAGCGATTGAGCAGTTCTTC
J: TRBJ2-3; V: TRBV6-1; size: NA; D: NA; CDR3: CASSERLGLYTDTQYF; DNA: TGTGCCAGCAGTGAGAGACTGGGGCTCTACACAGATACGCAGTATTTT